The sequence of this T cell receptor (beta chain) was determined in a study of blood T cell repertoires in COVID-19. Sequencing used immunoSEQ multiplex PCR; TCRdb keeps in-frame clones, though not all of them. Found here are around 140,000 clones, 80% of them singletons; the top ten hold around 3.8%. The source material was peripheral blood. This clonotype was sampled from a man aged 70-80 years who had recovered from COVID-19.

The DNA of the CDR3 is TGTGCCAGCACCAGGGACAGGGGGTCCGAGCAGTACTTC. This gives the protein CASTRDRGSEQYF. The rearrangement joins TRBV7-2 to TRBJ2-7; 11 nucleotides match TRBD1. V lost 7 bases to trimming and J lost 6 bases; unmatched junction nucleotides: 5. This CDR3 contains 13 residues. Germline loops: CDR1 SGHTA, CDR2 FQGNSA.